This TCR beta chain was identified during a study of blood T cell repertoires in COVID-19. The wider study: Samples taken during acute and convalescent COVID-19 were collected in the United States, Italy and Spain. From T cells, B-cell-depleted T cells, or PBMCs came the material, which was cDNA or gDNA.

This CDR3 is built from 15 residues. The germline V gene has CDR1 SGDLS and CDR2 YYNGEE. V dropped 3 bases and J dropped 4; count of bases not matched to a gene: 8. In the authors' methods: Reference gene primers were amplified, and this amplification served to estimate nucleated cell counts. The table came from immunoSEQ multiplex PCR; TCRdb's copy has only in-frame clones and leaves some out. Clone size and V and J calls were adopted from that table, with D and trimming inferred from the DNA. Of about 440,000 clones listed, 85% to 90% are singletons. The specimen sequenced was peripheral blood. This chain links TRBV9 with TRBJ2-5; TRBD2 matches 8 bases. This clonotype was sampled from a woman between 25 and 40 years old with acute or convalescent COVID-19. The CDR3 protein is CASSGTSQGGETQYF. As DNA, the CDR3 is TGTGCCAGCAGCGGGACTAGCCAAGGGGGAGAGACCCAGTACTTC.